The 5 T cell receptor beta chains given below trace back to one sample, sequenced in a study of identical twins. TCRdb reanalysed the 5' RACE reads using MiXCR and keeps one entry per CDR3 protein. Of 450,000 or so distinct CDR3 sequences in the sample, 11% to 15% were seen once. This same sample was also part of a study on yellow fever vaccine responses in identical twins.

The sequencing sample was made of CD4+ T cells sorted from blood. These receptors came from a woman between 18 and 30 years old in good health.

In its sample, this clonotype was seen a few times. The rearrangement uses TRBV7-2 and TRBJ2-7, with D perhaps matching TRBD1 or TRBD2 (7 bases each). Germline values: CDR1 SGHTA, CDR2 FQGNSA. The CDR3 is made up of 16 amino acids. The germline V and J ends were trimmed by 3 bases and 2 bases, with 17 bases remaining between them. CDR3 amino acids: CASSFQGGEGPYEQYF. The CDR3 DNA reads TGTGCCAGCAGCTTCCAGGGGGGGGAAGGTCCCTACGAGCAGTACTTC.

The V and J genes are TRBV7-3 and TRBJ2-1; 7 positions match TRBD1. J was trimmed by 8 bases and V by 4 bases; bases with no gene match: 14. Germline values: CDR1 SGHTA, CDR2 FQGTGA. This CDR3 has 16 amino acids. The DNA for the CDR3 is TGTGCCAGCAGCTACCGACCCGGGACAGTTATCTATGAGCAGTTCTTC. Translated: CASSYRPGTVIYEQFF.

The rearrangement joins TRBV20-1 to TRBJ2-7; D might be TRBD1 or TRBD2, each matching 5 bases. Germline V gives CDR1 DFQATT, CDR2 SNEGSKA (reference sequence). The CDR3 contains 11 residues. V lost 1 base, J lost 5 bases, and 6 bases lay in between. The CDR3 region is CSARAGHEQYF. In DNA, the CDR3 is TGCAGTGCTAGAGCGGGACACGAGCAGTACTTC.

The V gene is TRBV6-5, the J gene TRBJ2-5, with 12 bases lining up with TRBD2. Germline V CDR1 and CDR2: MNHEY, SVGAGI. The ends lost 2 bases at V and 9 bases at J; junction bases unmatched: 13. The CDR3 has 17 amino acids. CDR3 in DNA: TGTGCCAGCAGTTACAGGTCGTCTAGCGGGGGGGCTGAGGCCCAGTACTTC. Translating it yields CASSYRSSSGGAEAQYF.

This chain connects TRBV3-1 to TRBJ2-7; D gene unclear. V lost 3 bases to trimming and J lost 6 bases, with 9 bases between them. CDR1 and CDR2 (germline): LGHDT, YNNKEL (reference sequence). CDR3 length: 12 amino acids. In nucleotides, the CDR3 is TGTGCCAGCAGCCAGTCCCCGGCCGAGCAGTACTTC. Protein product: CASSQSPAEQYF.